The T cell receptor (beta chain) under discussion was sequenced for a study of shared clonotypes between healthy human individuals. Unmatched junction bases numbered 6, after V lost 7 bases and J lost 2 bases. The CDR3 extends over 14 amino acids. CDR1 and CDR2 from the germline V gene are MGHRA and YSYEKL. Findings and caveats of the study: Clonotype sharing across several donors was observed for 5% to 6.5% of naive CD4 clonotypes.

Points on this clone: What it binds is not known.

Every subset had its genomic DNA shared out evenly among several immunoSEQ plates. The protocol was immunoSEQ multiplex PCR, while the TCRdb copy is restricted to in-frame clones and leaves out a portion. This table holds over a million clones, around 75% found once. This receptor was taken from a man in his late teens or twenties in good health. V gene TRBV4-1 combines with J gene TRBJ2-5; 8 bases match TRBD2. The sequenced material came from memory CD4+ T cells sorted from blood. Sample subset: CD45RA-negative fraction. This CDR3 reads CASKLAETQETQYF. The CDR3 coding sequence is TGCGCCAGCAAACTAGCGGAGACACAAGAGACCCAGTACTTC.